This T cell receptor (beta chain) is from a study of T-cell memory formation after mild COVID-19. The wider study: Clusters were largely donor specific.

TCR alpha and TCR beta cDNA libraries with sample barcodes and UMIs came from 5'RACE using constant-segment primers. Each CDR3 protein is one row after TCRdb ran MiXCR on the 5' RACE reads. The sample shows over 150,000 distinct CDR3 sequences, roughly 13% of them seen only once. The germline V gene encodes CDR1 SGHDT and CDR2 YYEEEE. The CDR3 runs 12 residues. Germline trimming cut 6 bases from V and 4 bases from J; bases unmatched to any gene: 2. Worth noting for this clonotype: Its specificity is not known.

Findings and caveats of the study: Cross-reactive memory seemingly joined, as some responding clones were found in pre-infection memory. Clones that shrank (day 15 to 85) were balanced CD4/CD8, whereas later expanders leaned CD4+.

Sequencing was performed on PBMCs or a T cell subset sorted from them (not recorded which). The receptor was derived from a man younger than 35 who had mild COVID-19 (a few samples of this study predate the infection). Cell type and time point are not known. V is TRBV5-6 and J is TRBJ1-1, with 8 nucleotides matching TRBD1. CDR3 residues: CASKDRGTEAFF. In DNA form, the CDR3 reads TGTGCCAGCAAAGACAGGGGCACTGAAGCTTTCTTT.